This T cell receptor beta chain was profiled in a study of CD8 T cells in ankylosing spondylitis. Turning to this clonotype: Its specificity is not known. One junction end disagrees with the germline gene, perhaps due to a read error.

TCRdb independently ran MiXCR on the 5' RACE reads; one entry per CDR3 protein. Of over 600,000 distinct CDR3 sequences detected, under 20% appear once; the ten largest clones hold around 19%. Whole-study results and caveats: The study identified a TCR beta motif of under ten highly homologous variants that appeared characteristic of ankylosing spondylitis blood. Matched ankylosing spondylitis synovial fluid reportedly contained a significantly enriched population of disease-linked clones.

This clonotype was sampled from a male donor with ankylosing spondylitis. Sequencing used blood, either unsorted or a sorted T cell fraction (not recorded which).

CDR3 residues: CASSLHPAGRETQYF. The CDR3 nucleotides are TGTGCTAGCAGCTTACATCCAGCGGGTCGCGAGACCCAGTACTTC. The chain has TRBV7-7 and TRBJ2-5; tentatively, D is TRBD2 (6 bases). Germline assignment: CDR1 SSHAT and CDR2 FNYEAQ (reference sequence). This CDR3 comprises 15 residues.